These T cell receptor beta chains were read from a single sample in a study of blood T cell repertoires in COVID-19. Sequencing was performed with immunoSEQ multiplex PCR; in TCRdb, only in-frame clones are kept and a portion is missing. This table has 100,000 to 150,000 clones, around 80% appearing once. Sequencing used peripheral blood. The receptors originated from a man aged 65-85 years with acute or convalescent COVID-19. CDR3s include the opening cysteine and the closing phenylalanine or tryptophan. Each record gives: clone size, D gene, V gene, J gene, CDR3 protein, CDR3 DNA. The D gene is left open where the match is weak. A clone size is listed for some rows: how often the clone was seen (once, few, many), or a class if it is expanded.

clone size: .; D gene: .; V gene: TRBV9; J gene: TRBJ1-2; CDR3 protein: CASSVRSGSNYGYTF; CDR3 DNA: TGTGCCAGCAGCGTACGTTCGGGAAGTAACTATGGCTACACCTTC
clone size: .; D gene: TRBD2; V gene: TRBV6-5; J gene: TRBJ2-3; CDR3 protein: CASSYSSGGSDTQYF; CDR3 DNA: TGTGCCAGCAGTTACTCTAGCGGGGGGTCAGATACGCAGTATTTT
clone size: .; D gene: .; V gene: TRBV16; J gene: TRBJ2-2; CDR3 protein: CASSQNPAAGELFF; CDR3 DNA: TGTGCCAGCAGCCAAAATCCGGCGGCCGGGGAGCTGTTTTTT
clone size: .; D gene: TRBD1; V gene: TRBV20-1; J gene: TRBJ1-4; CDR3 protein: CSASPGQATNEKLFF; CDR3 DNA: TGCAGTGCTAGTCCGGGACAGGCAACTAATGAAAAACTGTTTTTT
clone size: .; D gene: .; V gene: TRBV5-6; J gene: TRBJ2-1; CDR3 protein: CASSLTNSYNEQFF; CDR3 DNA: TGTGCCAGCAGCCTGACTAATTCCTACAATGAGCAGTTCTTC
clone size: .; D gene: TRBD2; V gene: TRBV18; J gene: TRBJ2-3; CDR3 protein: CASSPRRTSGGHSTDTQYF; CDR3 DNA: TGTGCCAGCTCACCACGTCGGACTAGCGGGGGACATAGCACAGATACGCAGTATTTT
clone size: once; D gene: TRBD1; V gene: TRBV5-6; J gene: TRBJ1-2; CDR3 protein: CASSQRDSGTYGYTF; CDR3 DNA: TGTGCCAGCAGCCAACGGGACAGCGGAACCTATGGCTACACCTTC
clone size: few; D gene: .; V gene: TRBV30; J gene: TRBJ1-1; CDR3 protein: CAWSLAQNTEAFF; CDR3 DNA: TGTGCCTGGAGTTTGGCACAGAACACTGAAGCTTTCTTT
clone size: .; D gene: .; V gene: TRBV2; J gene: TRBJ1-1; CDR3 protein: CASAPRGWGTEAFF; CDR3 DNA: TGTGCCAGCGCTCCGCGGGGTTGGGGAACTGAAGCTTTCTTT
clone size: few; D gene: .; V gene: TRBV5-1; J gene: TRBJ2-3; CDR3 protein: CASSLESLRTDTQYF; CDR3 DNA: TGCGCCAGCAGCTTGGAATCCCTCCGCACAGATACGCAGTATTTT
clone size: .; D gene: TRBD1; V gene: TRBV4-1; J gene: TRBJ1-2; CDR3 protein: CASSQERDSHGYTF; CDR3 DNA: TGCGCCAGCAGCCAAGAGCGGGACAGCCATGGCTACACCTTC
clone size: .; D gene: TRBD1; V gene: TRBV5-1; J gene: TRBJ1-2; CDR3 protein: CASSSYGTVYGYTF; CDR3 DNA: TGCGCCAGCAGCTCGTACGGGACAGTTTATGGCTACACCTTC
clone size: .; D gene: .; V gene: TRBV6-5; J gene: TRBJ1-2; CDR3 protein: CASTPVEFRSYGYTF; CDR3 DNA: TGTGCCAGCACCCCCGTGGAGTTTCGGAGCTATGGCTACACCTTC
clone size: .; D gene: TRBD1; V gene: TRBV7-8; J gene: TRBJ1-1; CDR3 protein: CASSLPTGQTEAFF; CDR3 DNA: TGTGCCAGCAGCTTACCGACAGGGCAAACTGAAGCTTTCTTT
clone size: .; D gene: .; V gene: TRBV6-5; J gene: TRBJ2-7; CDR3 protein: CASIKEGGLSYEQYF; CDR3 DNA: TGTGCCAGCATTAAAGAAGGCGGGCTCTCCTACGAGCAGTACTTC
clone size: .; D gene: .; V gene: TRBV10-3; J gene: TRBJ1-5; CDR3 protein: CAISEPEKPQHF; CDR3 DNA: TGTGCCATCAGTGAGCCCGAGAAGCCCCAGCATTTT
clone size: .; D gene: .; V gene: TRBV2; J gene: TRBJ1-4; CDR3 protein: CASSVLRATNEKLFF; CDR3 DNA: TGTGCCAGCAGTGTACTCCGTGCAACTAATGAAAAACTGTTTTTT
clone size: .; D gene: .; V gene: TRBV3-1/TRBV3-2; J gene: TRBJ1-2; CDR3 protein: CASSQDNRVLGYTF; CDR3 DNA: TGTGCCAGCAGCCAAGATAACAGGGTCCTTGGCTACACCTTC
clone size: .; D gene: TRBD2; V gene: TRBV28; J gene: TRBJ2-1; CDR3 protein: CASSWGTTPNEQFF; CDR3 DNA: TGTGCCAGCAGTTGGGGGACTACCCCCAATGAGCAGTTCTTC
clone size: few; D gene: .; V gene: TRBV27; J gene: TRBJ1-4; CDR3 protein: CASSSTGIVNEKLFF; CDR3 DNA: TGTGCCAGCAGTTCAACAGGAATAGTTAATGAAAAACTGTTTTTT
clone size: once; D gene: .; V gene: TRBV6-2/TRBV6-3; J gene: TRBJ2-7; CDR3 protein: CASSYKGRSLSYEQYF; CDR3 DNA: TGTGCCAGCAGTTATAAGGGGAGGTCCCTCTCCTACGAGCAGTACTTC
clone size: .; D gene: .; V gene: TRBV28; J gene: TRBJ2-3; CDR3 protein: CASSTGLQAYTDTQYF; CDR3 DNA: TGTGCCAGCAGTACTGGCTTGCAGGCTTACACAGATACGCAGTATTTT
clone size: .; D gene: .; V gene: TRBV9; J gene: TRBJ1-4; CDR3 protein: CASSVDVAGAKLFF; CDR3 DNA: TGTGCCAGCAGCGTAGATGTCGCGGGAGCAAAACTGTTTTTT
clone size: few; D gene: TRBD2; V gene: TRBV29-1; J gene: TRBJ2-3; CDR3 protein: CSVGSSGGGTDTQYF; CDR3 DNA: TGCAGCGTTGGGTCTAGCGGGGGTGGAACAGATACGCAGTATTTT
clone size: .; D gene: .; V gene: TRBV29-1; J gene: TRBJ2-7; CDR3 protein: CSVEGSQASGEQYF; CDR3 DNA: TGCAGCGTTGAAGGGAGCCAGGCATCAGGGGAGCAGTACTTC
clone size: .; D gene: TRBD1; V gene: TRBV6-1; J gene: TRBJ1-6; CDR3 protein: CASSEVVQGNSPLHF; CDR3 DNA: TGTGCCAGCAGTGAAGTGGTACAGGGGAATTCACCCCTCCACTTT
clone size: .; D gene: .; V gene: TRBV27; J gene: TRBJ2-7; CDR3 protein: CASSLNRRGLSSYEQYF; CDR3 DNA: TGTGCCAGCAGTTTAAACCGCAGGGGTCTGTCCTCCTACGAGCAGTACTTC
clone size: .; D gene: .; V gene: TRBV21-1; J gene: TRBJ2-4; CDR3 protein: CASSHRQGLAKNIQYF; CDR3 DNA: TGTGCCAGCAGCCACCGACAGGGTCTAGCCAAAAACATTCAGTACTTC
clone size: .; D gene: .; V gene: TRBV6-5; J gene: TRBJ1-1; CDR3 protein: CASSYSQGNTEAFF; CDR3 DNA: TGTGCCAGCAGTTACAGCCAGGGGAACACTGAAGCTTTCTTT
clone size: .; D gene: TRBD1; V gene: TRBV2; J gene: TRBJ1-1; CDR3 protein: CASLPTGAYTEAFF; CDR3 DNA: TGTGCCAGCTTGCCGACAGGGGCGTACACTGAAGCTTTCTTT
clone size: few; D gene: .; V gene: TRBV5-6; J gene: TRBJ1-1; CDR3 protein: CASSFRRENTEAFF; CDR3 DNA: TGTGCCAGCAGCTTTAGGAGGGAGAACACTGAAGCTTTCTTT
clone size: .; D gene: TRBD1; V gene: TRBV10-3; J gene: TRBJ1-4; CDR3 protein: CASGEGAGEKLFF; CDR3 DNA: TGTGCCTCCGGAGAGGGGGCGGGTGAAAAACTGTTTTTT
clone size: .; D gene: .; V gene: TRBV20-1; J gene: TRBJ1-2; CDR3 protein: CSASGGRNAYGYTF; CDR3 DNA: TGCAGTGCTAGTGGCGGCAGAAATGCCTATGGCTACACCTTC
clone size: .; D gene: .; V gene: TRBV6-5; J gene: TRBJ1-2; CDR3 protein: CASSFAGDAYGYTF; CDR3 DNA: TGTGCCAGCAGTTTTGCAGGGGACGCCTATGGCTACACCTTC
clone size: many; D gene: .; V gene: TRBV7-6; J gene: TRBJ2-5; CDR3 protein: CASSLASAAQETQYF; CDR3 DNA: TGTGCCAGCAGCTTAGCGAGCGCAGCACAAGAGACCCAGTACTTC
clone size: .; D gene: .; V gene: TRBV4-1; J gene: TRBJ2-3; CDR3 protein: CASSHPTQIGDTQYF; CDR3 DNA: TGCGCCAGCAGCCACCCGACTCAGATCGGGGATACGCAGTATTTT
clone size: .; D gene: .; V gene: TRBV3-1/TRBV3-2; J gene: TRBJ1-6; CDR3 protein: CASSLSTPGSSLHF; CDR3 DNA: TGTGCCAGCAGCCTAAGTACCCCGGGTTCCTCCCTCCACTTT
clone size: .; D gene: TRBD2; V gene: TRBV5-1; J gene: TRBJ2-7; CDR3 protein: CASSLRGDYYEQYF; CDR3 DNA: TGCGCCAGCAGCTTGCGGGGGGATTACTACGAGCAGTACTTC
clone size: .; D gene: .; V gene: TRBV5-1; J gene: TRBJ1-2; CDR3 protein: CASSPLTTDYGGYTF; CDR3 DNA: TGCGCCAGCAGCCCCTTAACGACAGATTATGGCGGCTACACCTTC
clone size: .; D gene: .; V gene: TRBV5-5; J gene: TRBJ1-6; CDR3 protein: CASSLDSSYNSPLHF; CDR3 DNA: TGTGCCAGCAGCTTGGACAGCTCCTATAATTCACCCCTCCACTTT
clone size: .; D gene: .; V gene: TRBV3-1/TRBV3-2; J gene: TRBJ1-5; CDR3 protein: CASSQGRTRNQPQHF; CDR3 DNA: TGTGCCAGCAGCCAAGGCAGGACTCGCAATCAGCCCCAGCATTTT
clone size: .; D gene: .; V gene: TRBV5-4; J gene: TRBJ2-7; CDR3 protein: CASSFGTHSYEQYF; CDR3 DNA: TGTGCCAGCAGCTTCGGGACACACTCCTACGAGCAGTACTTC
clone size: .; D gene: TRBD1; V gene: TRBV25-1; J gene: TRBJ2-7; CDR3 protein: CASSVAGTGTYEQYF; CDR3 DNA: TGTGCCAGCAGTGTCGCCGGGACAGGGACCTACGAGCAGTACTTC
clone size: .; D gene: TRBD2; V gene: TRBV10-3; J gene: TRBJ2-1; CDR3 protein: CAISELAGPKNEQFF; CDR3 DNA: TGTGCCATCAGTGAACTAGCGGGCCCTAAGAATGAGCAGTTCTTC
clone size: .; D gene: TRBD2; V gene: TRBV9; J gene: TRBJ2-2; CDR3 protein: CASSPPGTSTGELFF; CDR3 DNA: TGTGCCAGCAGCCCCCCAGGGACTAGCACCGGGGAGCTGTTTTTT
clone size: once; D gene: .; V gene: TRBV19; J gene: TRBJ1-2; CDR3 protein: CASRLGRWGYTF; CDR3 DNA: TGTGCCAGCCGCCTGGGGAGATGGGGCTACACCTTC
clone size: .; D gene: .; V gene: TRBV9; J gene: TRBJ1-4; CDR3 protein: CASSWGREGGKLFF; CDR3 DNA: TGTGCCAGCAGCTGGGGGCGGGAGGGAGGAAAACTGTTTTTT